This TCR beta chain was retrieved from a study of cytomegalovirus exposure and HLA in healthy donors. Points from the study as a whole: Earlier analysis looked at TCR beta V segments, and most were productive about 90% or about 30% of the time.

The CDR3 runs to 15 residues. Germline values: CDR1 SGHRS, CDR2 YFSETQ. The V end lost 0 bases, the J end lost 4 bases, and 11 bases lay between the germline ends. Concerning this clone: Its cognate antigen is unknown.

PCR used 60 Vbeta primers and 13 Jbeta primers. Profiled with immunoSEQ multiplex PCR; TCRdb holds only in-frame clones, not every one. The data hold 95,000 to 150,000 clones, with around 84% observed a single time. Material for sequencing was PBMCs. The rearrangement links TRBV5-1 to TRBJ1-3; a weak D match, TRBD1 (6 bases). This clonotype was obtained from a man aged 18 to 30 in good health and CMV-seronegative. The CDR3 region is CASSLAAGAGNTIYF. In nucleotides, the CDR3 is TGCGCCAGCAGCTTGGCCGCGGGGGCGGGAAACACCATATATTTT.